These 22 T cell receptor beta chains originate from one sample sequenced in a study of CD8+ T cells in alopecia areata. Following RNA extraction, reverse transcription yielded cDNA that acted as the sequencing template. Assay used: immunoSEQ multiplex PCR; TCRdb lists only in-frame clones, some missing. The repertoire has roughly 210,000 clones, around two fifths of them found once; the top ten carry over 2.5%. Treatment here: oral pan-JAK inhibitor, 5-10 mg twice daily. The sequenced sample was CD4+ T cells sorted from blood, obtained at approximately week 36, from a patient treated with tofacitinib. The receptors come from a human donor with alopecia areata.

Details on this clone: This specimen includes other DNA sequences encoding the same CDR3. The rearrangement uses TRBV20-1 and TRBJ2-7; D is unresolved. The CDR3 is 10 residues long. Germline CDR1 reads DFQATT; CDR2 reads SNEGSKA (reference sequence). V lost 3 bases and J lost 1, with 1 base in between. The CDR3 sequence is CSASSYEQYF. CDR3 nucleotide sequence: TGCAGTGCTAGTTCCTACGAGCAGTACTTC.

This clone was seen only a few times. The V call is TRBV30, the J call TRBJ2-5; possibly TRBD1 for D (5 bases). Germline V lookup: CDR1 GTSNPN, CDR2 SVGIG (reference sequence). V gave up 3 bases and J gave up 1 base, with 6 bases separating them. This CDR3 is built from 12 residues. The DNA of the CDR3 is TGTGCCTGGAGCCAGGGCCAAGAGACCCAGTACTTC. Translated, it gives CAWSQGQETQYF.

The chain recombines TRBV7-2 with TRBJ2-6; 15 bases map to TRBD2. This CDR3 is built from 19 residues. Looked up from germline, CDR1 is SGHTA and CDR2 is FQGNSA. The J segment lost 0 bases and the V segment lost 6 bases, leaving 6 bases of the junction unmatched. CDR3 sequence: CASSFRTSGRGSGANVLTF. The CDR3, as DNA: TGTGCCAGCAGTTTTAGGACTAGCGGGAGGGGCTCTGGGGCCAACGTCCTGACTTTC.

This rearrangement joins TRBV6-5 to TRBJ1-1; D gene uncertain. The CDR3 has 14 amino acids. CDR1 and CDR2 (germline): MNHEY, SVGAGI. The germline V and J ends were trimmed by 0 bases and 1 base, with 6 bases remaining between them. As DNA, the CDR3 is TGTGCCAGCAGTTACTCGGGGTCGAACACTGAAGCTTTCTTT. It specifies CASSYSGSNTEAFF.

The chain combines TRBV7-2 with TRBJ1-1, with D possibly being TRBD1 (5 bases). CDR3 length: 15 amino acids. Germline V gene lookup returns CDR1 SGHTA and CDR2 FQGNSA. Trimming cost V 5 bases and J 4 bases, with 17 bases left between them. CDR3 bases: TGTGCCAGCAGCCCGACCGGAGGGGTGGCCACTGAAGCTTTCTTT. It translates to CASSPTGGVATEAFF. The entire variable domain, with the rest obtained from reference TRBV7-2 and TRBJ1-1, is as follows: GAGVSQSPSNKVTEKGKDVELRCDPISGHTALYWYRQSLGQGLEFLIYFQGNSAPDKSGLPSDRFSAERTGGSVSTLTIQRTQQEDSAVYLCASSPTGGVATEAFFGQGTRLTVV.

The V and J genes are TRBV29-1 and TRBJ1-2; a weak D match, TRBD1 (5 bases). V dropped 4 bases and J dropped 3 bases, with 12 bases sitting between them. Germline lookup yields CDR1 SQVTM and CDR2 ANQGSEA. This CDR3 has 13 amino acids. CDR3 sequence: CSVAGGGHYGYTF. The CDR3 bases are TGCAGCGTTGCCGGGGGGGGTCACTATGGCTACACCTTC.

The rearrangement uses TRBV30 and TRBJ1-3; the D gene is possibly TRBD1 (5 bases). Germline V gene data show CDR1 as GTSNPN and CDR2 as SVGIG (reference sequence). This CDR3 region has 16 residues. The germline V and J ends were trimmed by 5 bases and 0 bases, with 17 bases remaining between them. As DNA, the CDR3 is TGTGCCTGGGGTCGACAGACCCGAGGCTCTGGAAACACCATATATTTT. This translates into CAWGRQTRGSGNTIYF. Complete variable domain (other parts from reference TRBV30 and TRBJ1-3): SQTIHQWPATLVQPVGSPLSLECTVEGTSNPNLYWYRQAAGRGLQLLFYSVGIGQISSEVPQNLSASRPQDRQFILSSKKLLLSDSGFYLCAWGRQTRGSGNTIYFGEGSWLTVV.

This clone was observed a few times. J is TRBJ1-5 and V is TRBV19; D unclear. Trimming took 7 bases from V and 5 from J, leaving 9 bases between them. This CDR3 has 12 residues. Germline CDR1 is LNHDA and CDR2 is SQIVND (reference sequence). CDR3 protein: CASKIRDQPQHF. The CDR3 bases are TGTGCCAGTAAGATCCGCGATCAGCCCCAGCATTTT. Drawing the rest from reference TRBV19 and TRBJ1-5, the complete variable domain is DGGITQSPKYLFRKEGQNVTLSCEQNLNHDAMYWYRQDPGQGLRLIYYSQIVNDFQKGDIAEGYSVSREKKESFPLTVTSAQKNPTAFYLCASKIRDQPQHFGDGTRLSIL.

The rearrangement links TRBV30 to TRBJ2-3, with 7 positions matching TRBD1. J gave up 5 bases and V 2 bases, and 7 bases lay outside the gene matches. The length of the CDR3 is 14 residues. Germline-derived CDR1 and CDR2 are GTSNPN and SVGIG (reference sequence). The CDR3 nucleotides read TGTGCCTGGAGTTCGACAGGGCGACAAGATACGCAGTATTTT. It codes for CAWSSTGRQDTQYF.

This rearrangement joins TRBV27 to TRBJ1-2; 8 bases map to TRBD1. With 5 bases clipped from V and 4 bases from J, the junction kept 9 bases outside the gene matches. CDR1 is MNHEY, CDR2 SMNVEV, per germline (reference sequence). This CDR3 has 15 amino acids. The CDR3 here is CASSPRTGIGYGYTF. The DNA for the CDR3 is TGTGCCAGCAGTCCACGGACAGGGATAGGCTATGGCTACACCTTC.

V and J are TRBV6-5 and TRBJ2-2; the D call may be TRBD1 or TRBD2 (6 bases each). V lost 2 bases, J lost 6 bases, and 13 bases lay in between. The CDR3 length is 15 residues. Germline CDR1 MNHEY, CDR2 SVGAGI. In nucleotides, the CDR3 is TGTGCCAGCAGTTACGGGGGGCGGTCAGCCGGGGAGCTGTTTTTT. This sequence encodes CASSYGGRSAGELFF.

This chain connects TRBV29-1 to TRBJ1-1; 10 positions agree with TRBD1. This CDR3 contains 13 residues. CDR1 SQVTM and CDR2 ANQGSEA come from the germline V gene. J gave up 4 bases and V 6 bases, and 5 bases lay outside the gene matches. The CDR3 region has the DNA TGCAGCGTGGCCCGGGACAGGGGCACTGAAGCTTTCTTT. This gives the protein CSVARDRGTEAFF.

The V call is TRBV15, the J call TRBJ2-2; no definite D call. Germline lookup yields CDR1 LNHNV and CDR2 YYDKDF (reference sequence). The CDR3 length is 14 residues. V dropped 0 bases and J dropped 4 bases, with 6 bases sitting between them. CDR3 in amino acids: CATSRDSSTGELFF. CDR3 nucleotides: TGTGCCACCAGCAGAGATAGCAGCACCGGGGAGCTGTTTTTT.

About this clone itself: The DNA is omitted, as the CDR3 cannot be located on it reliably, and the CDR3 follows TCRdb's listing. The chain uses TRBV5-1 and TRBJ2-6. Germline CDR1 SGHRS, CDR2 YFSETQ. Both ends counted, the CDR3 spans 17 residues. This chain's CDR3 is CASSTSGESSGANVLTF.

This chain uses TRBV5-1 with TRBJ1-1; D unclear. The CDR3 consists of 13 residues. Germline V lookup: CDR1 SGHRS, CDR2 YFSETQ. Trimming cost V 2 bases and J 4 bases, with 9 bases left between them. Here the CDR3 reads CASSFDISTEAFF. The CDR3 DNA sequence: TGCGCCAGCAGCTTTGACATTAGCACTGAAGCTTTCTTT.

The V gene is TRBV2, the J gene TRBJ2-7, with D hard to call. The CDR3 length is 13 residues. The germline CDR1 and CDR2 sequences are SNHLY and FYNNEI. Trimming took 6 bases from V and 1 from J, leaving 10 bases between them. In DNA, the CDR3 is TGTGCCAGCAGGAGAAGCGCTTCCTACGAGCAGTACTTC. Its translation is CASRRSASYEQYF. The full variable domain, with the rest looked up from reference TRBV2 and TRBJ2-7, is EPEVTQTPSHQVTQMGQEVILRCVPISNHLYFYWYRQILGQKVEFLVSFYNNEISEKSEIFDDQFSVERPDGSNFTLKIRSTKLEDSAMYFCASRRSASYEQYFGPGTRLTVT.

There are a few counts of this clone. The gene calls are TRBV28 and TRBJ2-4, with 9 bases matching TRBD1. Trimming cost V 5 bases and J 8 bases; bases outside gene matches: 10. In germline, CDR1 is MDHEN, CDR2 SYDVKM. This CDR3 comprises 15 residues. The CDR3 nucleotides are TGTGCCAGCAGTCCTAGGGGACAGGGCGGACACATTCAGTACTTC. This codes for CASSPRGQGGHIQYF.

This clone was picked up a small number of times. The V and J genes are TRBV19 and TRBJ1-2; 8 nucleotides match TRBD1. The length of the CDR3 is 12 residues. Germline lookup yields CDR1 LNHDA and CDR2 SQIVND (reference sequence). V shed 6 bases, J shed 6 bases, and the junction held 3 bases outside the gene matches. This CDR3 is CASSGRGHGYTF. The CDR3 bases are TGTGCCAGTAGCGGCAGGGGGCATGGCTACACCTTC. Supplemented by reference TRBV19 and TRBJ1-2, the full variable domain reads DGGITQSPKYLFRKEGQNVTLSCEQNLNHDAMYWYRQDPGQGLRLIYYSQIVNDFQKGDIAEGYSVSREKKESFPLTVTSAQKNPTAFYLCASSGRGHGYTFGSGTRLTVV.

This chain uses TRBV30 with TRBJ2-7, with TRBD1 matching 10 bases. The V and J ends lost 2 bases and 3 bases, in that order; junction bases with no gene match: 4. Germline CDR1 reads GTSNPN; CDR2 reads SVGIG (reference sequence). The CDR3 is 14 amino acids. CDR3 nucleotides: TGTGCCTGGAGTTCGGGACAGGGGTACTACGAGCAGTACTTC. It is translated as CAWSSGQGYYEQYF.

The chain couples TRBV5-4 to TRBJ2-6; D unresolved. Germline V lookup: CDR1 SGHNT, CDR2 YYREEE (reference sequence). Deletions cut 4 bases from V and 4 bases from J, with 12 bases between. The CDR3 totals 15 residues. CDR3 nucleotides: TGTGCCAGCAGCCCTATATACTCAGGGGCCAACGTCCTGACTTTC. It encodes CASSPIYSGANVLTF.

V is TRBV29-1 and J is TRBJ2-5, with 9 bases aligning to TRBD2. V shed 6 bases and J 4 bases; nucleotides not matched to a gene: 6. Germline V gene lookup returns CDR1 SQVTM and CDR2 ANQGSEA. This CDR3 has 13 amino acids. CDR3 sequence: CSVPGTSLETQYF. CDR3 coding DNA: TGCAGCGTCCCGGGGACTAGCCTAGAGACCCAGTACTTC.

V usage is TRBV6-6 and J usage is TRBJ2-7, with TRBD1 identical over 8 bases. V gave up 5 bases and J gave up 1 base; unmatched junction bases: 10. From germline, CDR1 is MNHNY and CDR2 SVGAGI (reference sequence). The CDR3 runs to 16 residues. The CDR3 nucleotides read TGTGCCAGCAGTCCAGGGGTACAGGGGGGATCCTACGAGCAGTACTTC. Its translation: CASSPGVQGGSYEQYF.